A selection of T cell receptor beta chains follows, all from one sample in a study of blood T cell repertoires in COVID-19. The repertoire was sequenced with immunoSEQ multiplex PCR; TCRdb's copy has only in-frame clones and lacks some. The table includes tens of thousands of clones, 75% to 90% detected once. Sequences were obtained from peripheral blood. The receptors shown here come from a human donor in a cohort sampled during active COVID-19. CDR3s include the opening cysteine and the closing phenylalanine or tryptophan. The D gene is left open where the match is weak. Clone size is given for some rows only: seen once, a few or many times, or a class if the clone is expanded.

clone_size,v_call,d_call,j_call,cdr3_aa,cdr3_nt
NA,TRBV27,TRBD1,TRBJ2-7,CASMTGQGPYEQYF,TGTGCCAGCATGACCGGACAGGGACCCTACGAGCAGTACTTC
NA,TRBV11-2,TRBD1,TRBJ2-2,CASSWTGGGELFF,TGTGCCAGCAGCTGGACAGGGGGCGGGGAGCTGTTTTTT
NA,TRBV5-1,TRBD2,TRBJ2-3,CASSLSTSGGRGDTQYF,TGCGCCAGCAGCTTGTCGACTAGCGGGGGGCGGGGAGATACGCAGTATTTT
NA,TRBV10-2,NA,TRBJ2-7,CASSLTNAPEQYF,TGCGCCAGCAGTCTAACTAACGCCCCGGAGCAGTACTTC
once,TRBV6-1,NA,TRBJ1-1,CASSDIPGQGITEAFF,TGTGCCAGCAGTGACATTCCGGGACAAGGGATCACTGAAGCTTTCTTT
NA,TRBV11-2,NA,TRBJ1-2,CASSSTHRVPYGYTF,TGTGCCAGCAGCTCCACTCACAGGGTACCCTATGGCTACACCTTC
NA,TRBV29-1,NA,TRBJ2-7,CSVGQGSYEQYF,TGCAGCGTGGGCCAGGGTTCCTACGAGCAGTACTTC
NA,TRBV13,NA,TRBJ2-7,CASSLGVRGYEQYF,TGTGCCAGCAGCTTAGGTGTGCGGGGTTACGAGCAGTACTTC
NA,TRBV5-5,NA,TRBJ2-2,CASSGGLNTGELFF,TGTGCCAGCAGCGGGGGACTGAACACCGGGGAGCTGTTTTTT
NA,TRBV4-1,NA,TRBJ2-7,CASSVATGDYEQYF,TGCGCCAGCAGCGTAGCCACAGGTGACTACGAGCAGTACTTC
NA,TRBV29-1,TRBD2,TRBJ2-4,CSVRPGLAGAGAKNIQYF,TGCAGCGTCCGTCCGGGACTAGCGGGGGCGGGAGCCAAAAACATTCAGTACTTC
NA,TRBV27,NA,TRBJ1-2,CASSLYTGGSRGYTF,TGTGCCAGCAGTTTATATACGGGGGGAAGTAGAGGCTACACCTTC
NA,TRBV19,NA,TRBJ1-2,CASSAGRHDNYGYTF,TGTGCCAGTAGTGCCGGTAGACACGATAACTATGGCTACACCTTC
NA,TRBV2,NA,TRBJ2-7,CASTRLVEQYF,TGTGCCAGCACCCGGTTGGTGGAGCAGTACTTC
NA,TRBV2,TRBD2,TRBJ2-1,CASIRDGGAYNEQFF,TGTGCCAGCATTCGAGACGGGGGGGCCTACAATGAGCAGTTCTTC
NA,TRBV19,NA,TRBJ2-7,CASSIAAGGTYEQYF,TGTGCCAGTAGTATAGCCGCAGGTGGTACCTACGAGCAGTACTTC
NA,TRBV19,TRBD2,TRBJ2-5,CASSPGLAGTETQYF,TGTGCCAGTAGTCCGGGACTAGCGGGGACAGAGACCCAGTACTTC
NA,TRBV19,NA,TRBJ2-2,CASSHTGSDGELFF,TGTGCCAGTAGTCATACCGGGAGCGACGGGGAGCTGTTTTTT
NA,TRBV27,NA,TRBJ1-1,CASSRQTNTEAFF,TGTGCCAGCAGCCGACAGACGAACACTGAAGCTTTCTTT
NA,TRBV30,TRBD1,TRBJ1-1,CAWSVQGAFGTEAFF,TGTGCCTGGAGTGTGCAGGGGGCGTTCGGTACTGAAGCTTTCTTT
NA,TRBV29-1,NA,TRBJ1-1,CSVGAGRNTEAFF,TGCAGCGTGGGGGCCGGGCGGAACACTGAAGCTTTCTTT
NA,TRBV29-1,NA,TRBJ2-2,CSVARGSGELFF,TGCAGCGTTGCCAGGGGATCCGGGGAGCTGTTTTTT
NA,TRBV5-6,NA,TRBJ1-2,CASTILFRGAYGYTF,TGTGCCAGCACCATACTATTCCGGGGGGCCTATGGCTACACCTTC
NA,TRBV6-6,TRBD1,TRBJ1-1,CASIPRTTGVVTEAFF,TGTGCCAGCATTCCGCGGACAACAGGGGTCGTTACTGAAGCTTTCTTT
NA,TRBV27,NA,TRBJ1-4,CASSFPDRKKLFF,TGTGCCAGCAGTTTCCCAGACAGGAAAAAACTGTTTTTT
NA,TRBV30,NA,TRBJ1-2,CASPGDTSPYGYTF,TGTGCCTCCCCAGGGGACACCAGTCCCTATGGCTACACCTTC
NA,TRBV30,TRBD1,TRBJ1-4,CAWETGRNEKLFF,TGTGCCTGGGAGACAGGGAGGAATGAAAAACTGTTTTTT
few,TRBV10-3,TRBD1,TRBJ1-1,CAIRATGGANTEAFF,TGTGCCATCAGGGCGACAGGGGGTGCCAACACTGAAGCTTTCTTT
once,TRBV27,NA,TRBJ1-2,CASSLSQYHGYTF,TGTGCCAGCAGTTTATCCCAGTACCACGGCTACACCTTC
NA,TRBV9,TRBD2,TRBJ2-3,CASSALAGAITDTQYF,TGTGCCAGCAGCGCTCTAGCGGGGGCCATCACAGATACGCAGTATTTT